The sequence of this TCR beta chain was determined in a study of blood T cell repertoires in COVID-19. Germline CDR1 is MNHEY and CDR2 is SMNVEV (reference sequence). The CDR3 extends over 15 amino acids. The germline V and J ends were trimmed by 5 bases and 6 bases, with 17 bases remaining between them. Per the study methods: Reference gene primers were amplified, and this amplification served to estimate nucleated cell counts. Assay: immunoSEQ multiplex PCR; the TCRdb copy retains only in-frame clones and omits some. Clone size and V and J calls were adopted from that table, with D and trimming inferred from the DNA. In the table there are 70,000 or so clones, 82% of which are singletons.

Sequencing input: peripheral blood. The V and J genes are TRBV27 and TRBJ1-5; perhaps TRBD1 as D (5 bases). The sequence came from a human donor in a cohort sampled during active COVID-19. The CDR3, as DNA: TGTGCCAGCAGTCTCACAGGTGACGCTGGTCAGCCCCAGCATTTT. It yields the protein CASSLTGDAGQPQHF.